This TCR beta chain was captured by sequencing in a study of blood T cells in healthy people across ages. Germline values: CDR1 SGHTS, CDR2 YDEGEE. This CDR3 contains 15 residues. Together with a sample-barcoded 5' primer, a J-beta primer mix was included in a second PCR lasting roughly 6 to 12 cycles. One entry per CDR3 protein results from TCRdb running MiXCR on the 5' RACE reads. The data contain approximately 850,000 distinct CDR3 sequences, 58% of them singletons. Sequencing was done on a sample of blood. The origin of this receptor is a man between 25 and 39 years old in good health. The gene calls are TRBV5-8 and TRBJ2-1; D not resolved. The J call may be mistaken, given a closer DNA end match to TRBJ2-7. CDR3 amino acids: CASSLGQSSYNEQYF. The CDR3, as DNA: TGTGCCAGCAGCTTGGGCCAAAGCTCCTACAATGAGCAGTACTTC.